This T cell receptor beta chain is drawn from a study of CD8 T cells in Susac syndrome. Trimming took 8 bases from V and 3 from J, leaving 13 bases between them. The V gene's germline CDR1 is LGHNT and CDR2 FRNRAP. This CDR3 contains 13 residues. RNA amounts of roughly 0.45 to 1 ug underwent reverse transcription with random hexamers. The method of amplification for TCR beta CDR3 was immunoSEQ multiplex PCR, covering 54 Vbeta and 13 Jbeta. TCRdb passed the immunoSEQ multiplex PCR reads through MiXCR, listing each CDR3 protein once. This sample has about 440,000 distinct CDR3 sequences, with approximately 89% found just once. Note on this clonotype: Its antigen is still unknown.

Negative isolation yielded CD8+ and CD4+ T cells; FACS enriched TEMRA cells. Overall study findings and caveats: Acknowledgment was made by the study that its TCR sequencing and HLA analysis involved a relatively small number of individuals.

The chain carries TRBV12-5 and TRBJ1-1; D perhaps matches TRBD1 (5 bases). Sequenced material: CD8+ T cells from PBMCs. The clonotype comes from a human donor with multiple sclerosis. CDR3 bases: TGTGCTAGTTCGGGGGTCCCCGACACTGAAGCTTTCTTT. Its protein is CASSGVPDTEAFF.